The rows below give T cell receptor beta chains drawn from one sample of a study of shared clonotypes between healthy human individuals. Using immunoSEQ multiplex PCR, the repertoire was profiled, and TCRdb retains in-frame clones only, with some absent. The profile shows fewer than 3 million clones, 85% to 95% of them singletons. Specimen: naive CD4+ T cells from PBMCs. The receptor set was obtained from a man aged 18 to 29 in good health. Some clones in this sample may be carry-over from other donors' samples. Both conserved end residues are part of each CDR3. A D gene is named only where the DNA matches it firmly. Only part of the rows carry a size: once, few, many, or a class if the clone is expanded.

d_call,j_call,cdr3_length,clone_size,v_call,cdr3_nt,cdr3_aa
.,TRBJ1-2,16,.,TRBV9,TGTGCCAGCAGCGTAGGCCCGGGCGCCCTTAACTATGGCTACACCTTC,CASSVGPGALNYGYTF
TRBD1,TRBJ2-3,13,.,TRBV6-5,TGTGCCAGCAGTCCACAGGGGGTAGATACGCAGTATTTT,CASSPQGVDTQYF
.,TRBJ1-3,12,.,TRBV18,TGTGCCAGCTCCCGCGACGGGGACACCATATATTTT,CASSRDGDTIYF
.,TRBJ1-4,15,.,TRBV28,TGTGCCAGCAGTTTGGAAAACAGAGTTAATGAAAAACTGTTTTTT,CASSLENRVNEKLFF
TRBD2,TRBJ2-1,15,.,TRBV9,TGTGCCAGCAGCGTATCCGGGACTAGCGGGAATGAGCAGTTCTTC,CASSVSGTSGNEQFF
.,TRBJ2-2,15,.,TRBV5-1,TGCGCCAGCAGCGTAATTGCAGGGCCGACCGGGGAGCTGTTTTTT,CASSVIAGPTGELFF
TRBD1,TRBJ1-3,16,once,TRBV19,TGTGCCAGTATCGAAACCGGGACAGCCACAGGAAACACCATATATTTT,CASIETGTATGNTIYF
.,TRBJ1-5,14,.,TRBV28,TGTGCCAGCGAGAACCGGGGCCACAATCAGCCCCAGCATTTT,CASENRGHNQPQHF
.,TRBJ2-7,14,.,TRBV6-1,TGTGCCAGCAGCTACTTACGGGAGACCTACGAGCAGTACTTC,CASSYLRETYEQYF
TRBD2,TRBJ2-7,18,.,TRBV9,TGTGCCAGCAGCGTAACGACTAGCGGGATGTCGAAGCCCTACGAGCAGTACTTC,CASSVTTSGMSKPYEQYF
.,TRBJ2-3,14,.,TRBV29-1,TGCAGCGTTGAAATTACGGGTAGCACAGATACGCAGTATTTT,CSVEITGSTDTQYF
.,TRBJ1-1,14,once,TRBV5-1,TGCGCCAGCAGCTTGGAGGGTCGGAGCACTGAAGCTTTCTTT,CASSLEGRSTEAFF
.,TRBJ1-2,16,.,TRBV7-9,TGTGCCAGCAGCTCATTCCCAGTGGGGGCTTGGGGTGGCTACACCTTC,CASSSFPVGAWGGYTF
.,TRBJ1-2,16,.,TRBV4-2,TGTGCCAGCAGCCAAGACGGCGCGAGCGGGGTAAGAAGCTACACCTTC,CASSQDGASGVRSYTF
.,TRBJ2-7,14,.,TRBV28,TGTGCCAGCAGTTTCGGGGCAGGGGTAGGGGAGCAGTACTTC,CASSFGAGVGEQYF
.,TRBJ2-5,16,.,TRBV4-2,TGTGCCAGCAGCCAAGCGGCGGGACAACCACAAGAGACCCAGTACTTC,CASSQAAGQPQETQYF
.,TRBJ1-4,15,.,TRBV5-1,TGCGCCAGCAGCTTGAATGGGGCCTCTCGGGAAAAACTGTTTTTT,CASSLNGASREKLFF
.,TRBJ1-5,12,once,TRBV6-6,TGTGCCAGCAGTTACCCTCGGCAGCCCCAGCATTTT,CASSYPRQPQHF
.,TRBJ2-3,17,.,TRBV27,TGTGCCAGCAGTTCCTACGTCTTTGAGGAAGGTATCGATACGCAGTATTTT,CASSSYVFEEGIDTQYF
.,TRBJ2-2,15,.,TRBV4-1,TGCGCCAGCAGTCGACTAGGGCTAAACACCGGGGAGCTGTTTTTT,CASSRLGLNTGELFF
TRBD1,TRBJ1-1,14,.,TRBV5-1,TGCGCCAGCAGCTCCGGGACAGAAAACACTGAAGCTTTCTTT,CASSSGTENTEAFF
.,TRBJ1-5,16,.,TRBV21-1,TGTGCCAGGGGGTATCGGGGACCAAGACACCCGCAGCCCCAGCATTTT,CARGYRGPRHPQPQHF
TRBD1,TRBJ1-1,15,.,TRBV29-1,TGCAGCGTTGAAGAGGACAGGTATAGGGGCACTGAAGCTTTCTTT,CSVEEDRYRGTEAFF
.,TRBJ2-7,12,.,TRBV5-1,TGCGCCAGCAGCTTGCCGGGCAACGAGCAGTACTTC,CASSLPGNEQYF
.,TRBJ1-1,11,.,TRBV7-9,TGTGCCAGCAGCCTGAACACTGAAGCTTTCTTT,CASSLNTEAFF
TRBD1,TRBJ2-2,16,once,TRBV18,TGTGCCAGCTCACCACAGACAGGGCAGCAAACCGGGGAGCTGTTTTTT,CASSPQTGQQTGELFF
TRBD1,TRBJ2-1,15,.,TRBV5-1,TGCGCCAGCAGCTCAAGACAGGGGTCTGTGGATGAGCAGTTCTTC,CASSSRQGSVDEQFF
.,TRBJ2-7,16,once,TRBV5-1,TGCGCCAGCAGGCCGGACCCGGGGGCCAGCTCCTACGAGCAGTACTTC,CASRPDPGASSYEQYF
TRBD2,TRBJ2-3,21,once,TRBV4-1,TGCGCCAGCAGCCACGATACCGTTGCCCGAATCGGAACGGGAGGTTTCGGTACGCAGTATTTT,CASSHDTVARIGTGGFGTQYF
TRBD1,TRBJ2-7,16,.,TRBV6-1,TGTGCCAGCAGTGAATTGGATGGGACAGCGATGTACGAGCAGTACTTC,CASSELDGTAMYEQYF
.,TRBJ1-1,12,.,TRBV5-4,TGTGCCAGCAGCTCGCCTTTTGAAGTAGCTTTCTTT,CASSSPFEVAFF
TRBD1,TRBJ2-7,13,.,TRBV7-6,TGTGCCAGCAGCAAACGGACAGGTTCCGAGCAGTACTTC,CASSKRTGSEQYF
TRBD2,TRBJ2-4,18,.,TRBV9,TGTGCCAGCAGCGTAGCTACACCGCAGCACGCGGGAGAGGACATTCAGTACTTC,CASSVATPQHAGEDIQYF
TRBD2,TRBJ2-7,16,.,TRBV29-1,TGCAGCGTTGGTCCTAGCGGGAGGGGTCTCTCCTACGAGCAGTACTTC,CSVGPSGRGLSYEQYF
.,TRBJ2-7,12,.,TRBV2,TGTGCCAGCAGTGGGCCAGCCTACGAGCAGTACTTC,CASSGPAYEQYF
.,TRBJ1-1,14,.,TRBV27,TGTGCCAGCAGTATGGGAGGGAAGAGGACTGAAGCTTTCTTT,CASSMGGKRTEAFF
TRBD1,TRBJ1-5,17,.,TRBV11-2,TGTGCCAGCAGCTTACTCCGGGACAGGGGGTTGAATCAGCCCCAGCATTTT,CASSLLRDRGLNQPQHF
TRBD2,TRBJ2-7,15,.,TRBV5-1,TGCGCCAGCAGCCTTAGCGGGAGTAGCTCCTACGAGCAGTACTTC,CASSLSGSSSYEQYF
.,TRBJ2-1,13,.,TRBV5-4,TGTGCCAGCAGCGAGGAGAGTTACAATGAGCAGTTCTTC,CASSEESYNEQFF
.,TRBJ1-3,12,.,TRBV2,TGTGCCAGCAGGAAGGGGGGAAACACCATATATTTT,CASRKGGNTIYF
TRBD1,TRBJ2-7,13,.,TRBV4-2,TGTGCCAGCAGCCATGGAACAGGGGTCGAGCAGTACTTC,CASSHGTGVEQYF
TRBD1,TRBJ2-4,17,once,TRBV4-3,TGCGCCAGCAGCCAACTACCCGCTCCGGGACAGCCCAACATTCAGTACTTC,CASSQLPAPGQPNIQYF